This TCR beta chain appears in the sequencing data of a study of blood T cells in healthy people across ages. The overall study: Template switching caught about one barcoded beta molecule for each two T cells. Study-wide findings and caveats: As age increased, TCR beta diversity per million T cells fell in a roughly linear fashion.

Alongside a J-beta primer mix, a sample-barcoded 5' primer served in a second PCR lasting roughly 7 to 11 cycles. MiXCR was run by TCRdb on the 5' RACE reads, yielding one entry per CDR3 protein. Of hundreds of thousands of distinct CDR3 sequences listed, about half are singletons. V was shortened by 4 bases and J by 13 bases, with 21 bases between the two germline ends. The CDR3 is made up of 14 amino acids. Germline CDR1 and CDR2: SGHKS and YYEKEE (reference sequence). This clonotype came up a few times. Its antigen is not identified. Just one base apart from a much larger clone, this may be a read error. Donors were systemically healthy Caucasian individuals from Russia aged roughly 6 to 100 years.

The clonotype was recovered from a man older than 75 in good health. The V gene is TRBV5-5, the J gene TRBJ2-1; either TRBD1 or TRBD2 may supply D (5 bases each). Sequencing input: blood. CDR3 region: CASSLGASQETQFF. The CDR3 DNA sequence: TGTGCCAGCAGCCTCGGGGCATCGCAAGAGACCCAGTTCTTC.